The source of this TCR beta chain is a study of neurological immune-mediated disorders. V lost 1 base, J lost 8 bases, and 14 bases lay in between. Germline CDR1 is SGHRS and CDR2 is YFSETQ. This CDR3 spans 14 amino acids. This clonotype was detected ten times or more. MiXCR was run by TCRdb on the 5' RACE reads, yielding one entry per CDR3 protein. The sample carries about 32,000 distinct CDR3 sequences, 3.5% to 4% recorded once. The sequencing sample was made of PBMCs. The J gene is TRBJ2-3, the V gene TRBV5-1, with TRBD2 as a possible D gene (7 bases). This receptor was obtained from a man aged 25 to 40 with multiple sclerosis. CDR3 protein: CASSLTEGGPTQYF. In DNA, the CDR3 is TGCGCCAGCAGCTTGACGGAGGGGGGGCCTACGCAGTATTTT.